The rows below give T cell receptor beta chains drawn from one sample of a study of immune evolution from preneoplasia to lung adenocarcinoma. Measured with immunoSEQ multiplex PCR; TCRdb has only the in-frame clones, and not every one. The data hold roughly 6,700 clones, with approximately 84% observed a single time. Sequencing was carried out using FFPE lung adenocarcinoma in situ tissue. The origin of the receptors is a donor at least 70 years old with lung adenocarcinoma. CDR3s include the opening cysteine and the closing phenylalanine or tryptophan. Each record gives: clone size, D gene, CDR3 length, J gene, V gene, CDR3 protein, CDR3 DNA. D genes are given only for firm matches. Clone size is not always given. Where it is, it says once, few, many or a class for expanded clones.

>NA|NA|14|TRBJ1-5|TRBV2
CASSGGRGNQPQHF
TGTGCCAGCAGTGGAGGGCGCGGCAATCAGCCCCAGCATTTT
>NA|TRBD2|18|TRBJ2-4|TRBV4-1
CASSQDRLLAVAKNIQYF
TGCGCCAGCAGCCAAGATCGGCTGCTAGCGGTAGCCAAAAACATTCAGTACTTC
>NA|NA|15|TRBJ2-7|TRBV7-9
CASSSFEQLSGEQYF
TGTGCCAGCAGCTCTTTTGAACAGCTTTCGGGCGAGCAGTACTTC
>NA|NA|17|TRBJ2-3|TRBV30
CAWSGLPGDIGTGTQYF
TGTGCCTGGAGTGGGCTACCAGGGGATATCGGCACAGGTACGCAGTATTTT
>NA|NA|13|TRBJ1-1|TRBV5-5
CASNRGINTEAFF
TGTGCCAGCAACCGAGGGATCAACACTGAAGCTTTCTTT
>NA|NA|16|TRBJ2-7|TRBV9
CASSVSSEAELYEQYF
TGTGCCAGCAGCGTCTCCTCAGAAGCGGAGCTTTACGAGCAGTACTTC
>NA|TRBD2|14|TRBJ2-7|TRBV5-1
CASSDVTSASEQYF
TGCGCCAGCAGCGATGTGACTAGCGCCAGCGAGCAGTACTTC
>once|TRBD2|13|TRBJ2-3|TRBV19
CASSTRLAGTQYF
TGTGCCAGTAGTACCAGACTAGCGGGAACGCAGTATTTT
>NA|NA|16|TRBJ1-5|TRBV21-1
CASSKKDSGSNQPQHF
TGTGCCAGCAGCAAAAAAGACAGTGGTAGCAATCAGCCCCAGCATTTT
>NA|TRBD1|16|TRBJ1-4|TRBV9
CASSATGDATNEKLFF
TGTGCCAGCAGCGCAACAGGGGATGCCACTAATGAAAAACTGTTTTTT
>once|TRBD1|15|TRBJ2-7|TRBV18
CASSPRGRSRDEQYF
TGTGCCAGCTCACCAAGGGGGCGAAGTCGCGACGAGCAGTACTTC
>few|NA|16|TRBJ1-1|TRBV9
CASSPGAIGLNTEAFF
TGTGCCAGCAGCCCCGGTGCTATCGGCCTGAACACTGAAGCTTTCTTT
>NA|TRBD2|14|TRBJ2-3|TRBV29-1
CSVGTSGRVDTQYF
TGCAGCGTAGGGACTAGCGGGAGGGTAGATACGCAGTATTTT
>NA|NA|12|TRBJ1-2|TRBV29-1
CSAAQEGYGYTF
TGCAGCGCGGCCCAAGAGGGCTATGGCTACACCTTC
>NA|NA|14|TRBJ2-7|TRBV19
CASSMRQASYEQYF
TGTGCCAGTAGTATGCGTCAGGCCTCCTACGAGCAGTACTTC
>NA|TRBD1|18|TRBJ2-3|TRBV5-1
CASSSKRTPDRRADTQYF
TGCGCCAGCAGCTCGAAACGAACCCCGGACAGGCGCGCAGATACGCAGTATTTT
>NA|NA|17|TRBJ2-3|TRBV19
CASSGVFAGTSTDTQYF
TGTGCCAGTAGTGGGGTCTTTGCGGGAACCTCCACAGATACGCAGTATTTT
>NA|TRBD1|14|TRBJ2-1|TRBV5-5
CASSLGQGAVEQFF
TGTGCCAGCAGCTTGGGACAGGGGGCGGTTGAGCAGTTCTTC
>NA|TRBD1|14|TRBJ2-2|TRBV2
CASGGQGNTGELFF
TGTGCCAGCGGCGGACAGGGGAACACCGGGGAGCTGTTTTTT
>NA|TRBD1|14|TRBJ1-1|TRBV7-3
CASSPDRGGSEAFF
TGTGCCAGCAGTCCCGACAGGGGAGGGTCTGAAGCTTTCTTT
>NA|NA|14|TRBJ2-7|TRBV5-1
CASSLIGWPYEQYF
TGCGCCAGCAGCTTGATAGGGTGGCCCTACGAGCAGTACTTC
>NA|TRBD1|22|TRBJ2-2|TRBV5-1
CASSLGPRGRLTQGQGTGELFF
TGCGCCAGCAGCTTGGGGCCCAGGGGGCGATTGACCCAGGGCCAGGGCACCGGGGAGCTGTTTTTT
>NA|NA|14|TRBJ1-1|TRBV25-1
CASSYTGRGTEAFF
TGTGCCAGCAGTTATACCGGAAGAGGCACTGAAGCTTTCTTT